These 4 T cell receptor beta chains were all obtained from the same sample, sequenced in a study of OX40 agonist ivuxolimab in advanced cancers. The table came from immunoSEQ multiplex PCR; TCRdb's copy has only in-frame clones and leaves some out. The sample includes about 62,000 clones, 88% of them seen just once. This sample comprised CD4+ or CD8+ T cells sorted from blood, obtained in a trial of the OX40 agonist ivuxolimab. These receptors originate from an adult with an advanced solid tumor such as melanoma, head and neck, liver or kidney cancer.

The chain uses TRBV18 and TRBJ1-2, with 10 bases fitting TRBD1. CDR3 size: 16 residues. CDR1 and CDR2 (germline): KGHSH, LQKENI. J gave up 6 bases and V 8 bases, and 15 bases lay outside the gene matches. Written as DNA, the CDR3 is TGTGCCAGCAAAGCGGGACAGGGGAAAACTTTGGATGGCTACACCTTC. It encodes CASKAGQGKTLDGYTF.

The chain joins TRBV7-2 to TRBJ1-1; D might be TRBD1 (6 bases). Germline V lookup: CDR1 SGHTA, CDR2 FQGNSA. The CDR3 length is 15 residues. V gave up 5 bases and J gave up 1 base, with 14 bases separating them. CDR3 sequence reads: CASSTSSTGNTEAFF. The CDR3 coding sequence is TGTGCCAGCAGCACTAGCTCGACAGGGAACACTGAAGCTTTCTTT. The full variable domain, completed using reference TRBV7-2 and TRBJ1-1, is GAGVSQSPSNKVTEKGKDVELRCDPISGHTALYWYRQSLGQGLEFLIYFQGNSAPDKSGLPSDRFSAERTGGSVSTLTIQRTQQEDSAVYLCASSTSSTGNTEAFFGQGTRLTVV.

The V call is TRBV2, the J call TRBJ1-2, with TRBD1 matching 7 bases. Germline V CDR1 and CDR2: SNHLY, FYNNEI. V gave up 7 bases and J gave up 4 bases; unmatched junction bases: 15. This CDR3 has 16 amino acids. The CDR3 sequence is CASTYSALAGGYGYTF. The CDR3 coding sequence is TGTGCCAGCACGTATTCGGCATTGGCAGGGGGCTATGGCTACACCTTC.

The V and J genes are TRBV9 and TRBJ2-1; D unclear. CDR1 SGDLS and CDR2 YYNGEE come from the germline V gene. Trimming shortened V by 0 bases and J by 14 bases, and 12 bases separated the two germline ends. CDR3 length: 12 residues. CDR3 sequence: CASSVVTEIKFF. The CDR3 DNA reads TGTGCCAGCAGCGTAGTTACAGAAATTAAGTTCTTC. Full variable domain (missing parts from reference TRBV9 and TRBJ2-1): DSGVTQTPKHLITATGQRVTLRCSPRSGDLSVYWYQQSLDQGLQFLIQYYNGEERAKGNILERFSAQQFPDLHSELNLSSLELGDSALYFCASSVVTEIKFFGPGTRLTVL.